Below are 26 T cell receptor beta chains sequenced from a single sample in a study of blood T cell repertoires in COVID-19. Here immunoSEQ multiplex PCR was the method, and the copy in TCRdb shows in-frame clones only, minus some. The sample records 75,000 to 95,000 clones, about 70% being singletons. What was sequenced was peripheral blood. These receptors originate from a woman aged 60 to 75 in a cohort sampled during active or convalescent COVID-19.

This clone was counted once. The genes are TRBV7-8 and TRBJ1-2, with 9 bases aligning to TRBD1. V shed 2 bases, J shed 8 bases, and the junction held 9 bases outside the gene matches. The germline V gene has CDR1 SGHVS and CDR2 FQNEAQ. The CDR3 is made up of 15 amino acids. The CDR3 protein is CASSLRWDRVQGYTF. The CDR3 DNA is TGTGCCAGCAGCTTAAGGTGGGACAGGGTACAGGGCTACACCTTC.

The chain is built from TRBV7-6 and TRBJ2-3; D call uncertain. V lost 3 bases and J 1 base, leaving 2 bases between the germline ends. CDR1 and CDR2 (germline): SGHVS, FNYEAQ. CDR3 length equals 12 residues. This CDR3 reads CASSFGTDTQYF. The CDR3 nucleotides read TGTGCCAGCAGCTTCGGCACAGATACGCAGTATTTT.

The chain is built from TRBV4-1 and TRBJ2-2; 8 bases align to TRBD1. The junction had 2 bases not matched to a gene; V was cut back by 0 bases and J by 5 bases. The germline gives CDR1 MGHRA, CDR2 YSYEKL. This CDR3 is 15 amino acids long. The CDR3 protein is CASSQEDRVTGELFF. Here the CDR3 DNA reads TGCGCCAGCAGCCAAGAGGACAGGGTGACCGGGGAGCTGTTTTTT.

The DNA for the CDR3 is TGCGCCAGCAGCGAACAGGGTCTCTACAATGAGCAGTTCTTC. It translates to CASSEQGLYNEQFF. This chain uses TRBV5-1 with TRBJ2-1; D perhaps matches TRBD1 (6 bases). Germline CDR1 and CDR2: SGHRS and YFSETQ. The CDR3 totals 14 residues. The V gene lost 4 bases and the J gene lost 3 bases, with 11 bases spanning the gap. Variable domain in full (rest from reference TRBV5-1 and TRBJ2-1): KAGVTQTPRYLIKTRGQQVTLSCSPISGHRSVSWYQQTPGQGLQFLFEYFSETQRNKGNFPGRFSGRQFSNSRSEMNVSTLELGDSALYLCASSEQGLYNEQFFGPGTRLTVL.

J is TRBJ1-3 and V is TRBV6-5; unclear D gene. The CDR3 has 13 amino acids. V was pared by 6 bases and J by 3 bases, with 9 bases between. From germline, CDR1 is MNHEY and CDR2 SVGAGI. The CDR3 loop reads CASRFPSGNTIYF. For the CDR3, the DNA is TGTGCCAGCAGATTCCCCAGTGGAAACACCATATATTTT.

The chain combines TRBV30 with TRBJ2-3, with a weak D call TRBD2 (6 bases). V was shortened by 3 bases and J by 4 bases, with 8 bases between the two germline ends. There are 12 residues in the CDR3. Germline assignment: CDR1 GTSNPN and CDR2 SVGIG (reference sequence). The CDR3 spells CAWRTRADTQYF. CDR3 in DNA: TGTGCCTGGAGGACTAGAGCAGATACGCAGTATTTT.

V and J are TRBV29-1 and TRBJ2-2; D may be TRBD1 (5 bases). The CDR3 sequence is 12 residues long. V was shortened by 4 bases and J by 5 bases, with 8 bases between the two germline ends. From germline, CDR1 is SQVTM and CDR2 ANQGSEA. The CDR3 DNA reads TGCAGCGTTGTCAGGACAACCGGGGAGCTGTTTTTT. The encoded protein is CSVVRTTGELFF.

The chain carries TRBV5-1 and TRBJ1-4; tentatively, D is TRBD1 (6 bases). The CDR3 consists of 16 residues. The V gene's germline CDR1 is SGHRS and CDR2 YFSETQ. Trimming took off 5 bases at V and 2 bases at J, with 16 bases between the two ends. This CDR3 is CASRRERGATNEKLFF. The CDR3 coding sequence is TGCGCCAGCAGGCGGGAGAGGGGGGCGACTAATGAAAAACTGTTTTTT.

This rearrangement joins TRBV24-1 to TRBJ2-3, with TRBD2 as a possible D gene (6 bases). The CDR3 loop spans 15 amino acids. V was cut by 9 bases and J by 2 bases, with 17 bases left in between. The germline V gene encodes CDR1 KGHDR and CDR2 SFDVKD. The CDR3 sequence: CATARETTHTDTQYF. The CDR3 DNA reads TGTGCCACCGCGCGGGAAACAACTCACACAGATACGCAGTATTTT.

The chain has TRBV11-3 and TRBJ2-2, with D unclear. The CDR3 length is 13 residues. Deletions cut 4 bases from V and 6 bases from J, with 9 bases between. In germline, CDR1 is SGHNT, CDR2 YENEEA. CDR3 in amino acids: CASSSGWPGELFF. In nucleotides, the CDR3 is TGTGCCAGCAGCTCCGGGTGGCCCGGGGAGCTGTTTTTT. Supplemented by reference TRBV11-3 and TRBJ2-2, the full variable domain reads EAGVVQSPRYKIIEKKQPVAFWCNPISGHNTLYWYLQNLGQGPELLIRYENEEAVDDSQLPKDRFSAERLKGVDSTLKIQPAELGDSAVYLCASSSGWPGELFFGEGSRLTVL.

The J gene is TRBJ2-7, the V gene TRBV3-1 (or the pseudogene TRBV3-2); 7 bases map to TRBD1. Germline values: CDR1 LGHDT, CDR2 YNNKEL (reference sequence). The CDR3 loop spans 15 amino acids. J was trimmed by 4 bases and V by 1 base; bases with no gene match: 7. CDR3 residues: CASSQANRGWYEQYF. DNA of the CDR3: TGTGCCAGCAGCCAAGCAAACAGGGGATGGTACGAGCAGTACTTC.

V and J are TRBV6-7 and TRBJ1-2; possible D gene TRBD1, 6 bases. TRBV6-7 is an ORF; its function is uncertain. CDR3 length equals 13 residues. Trimming stripped 11 bases from V and 4 bases from J, with 17 bases between. This CDR3 reads CAPPMGAGYGYTF. CDR3 coding DNA: TGTGCCCCCCCTATGGGGGCAGGCTATGGCTACACCTTC.

The rearrangement uses TRBV2 and TRBJ1-3, with 7 bases matching TRBD1. Unmatched junction bases numbered 4, after V lost 4 bases and J lost 7 bases. CDR3 length: 13 amino acids. The germline gives CDR1 SNHLY, CDR2 FYNNEI. The CDR3 DNA is TGTGCCAGCAGTGGGTCAGGGGGTAACACCATATATTTT. Translating gives CASSGSGGNTIYF. The whole variable domain, filled in from reference TRBV2 and TRBJ1-3, reads EPEVTQTPSHQVTQMGQEVILRCVPISNHLYFYWYRQILGQKVEFLVSFYNNEISEKSEIFDDQFSVERPDGSNFTLKIRSTKLEDSAMYFCASSGSGGNTIYFGEGSWLTVV.

The V and J genes are TRBV5-1 and TRBJ1-1, with D unclear. Deletions cut 4 bases from V and 0 bases from J, with 10 bases between. The CDR3 is made up of 14 amino acids. Germline CDR1 is SGHRS and CDR2 is YFSETQ. The CDR3 here is CASSPGGLNTEAFF. The CDR3, as DNA: TGCGCCAGCAGCCCTGGCGGCTTGAACACTGAAGCTTTCTTT.

The chain links TRBV5-1 to TRBJ1-2; 8 positions match TRBD1. CDR1 and CDR2 from the germline V gene are SGHRS and YFSETQ. The V segment lost 4 bases and the J segment 7 bases; nucleotides outside the gene matches: 12. The CDR3 has 15 residues. The CDR3 DNA reads TGCGCCAGCAGCAAAAATAATGGACAGGGAGGTGGCTACACCTTC. Protein sequence: CASSKNNGQGGGYTF.

The CDR3 is CASSLRGEAGGPGTQYF. The CDR3 DNA sequence: TGCGCCAGCAGCCTAAGAGGGGAAGCGGGGGGGCCAGGGACCCAGTACTTC. This sequence joins TRBV4-1 and TRBJ2-5, with 10 nucleotides matching TRBD2. Looked up from germline, CDR1 is MGHRA and CDR2 is YSYEKL. The V and J ends lost 4 bases and 7 bases, in that order; junction bases with no gene match: 15. The CDR3 length is 17 residues.

The chain joins TRBV7-9 to TRBJ2-6, with 7 bases lining up with TRBD1. This CDR3 comprises 18 residues. The trim removed 4 bases at V and 0 bases at J, leaving 9 bases unmatched. Germline CDR1 SEHNR, CDR2 FQNEAQ (reference sequence). As DNA, the CDR3 is TGTGCCAGCAGCTCCCTTGAGGGGGCTAGCTCTGGGGCCAACGTCCTGACTTTC. Translated, it gives CASSSLEGASSGANVLTF.

This clone was detected a few times. The chain links TRBV6-2 or TRBV6-3 to TRBJ1-4; 7 positions match TRBD1. Germline V gives CDR1 MNHEY, CDR2 SVGEGT. The CDR3 has 15 residues. V gave up 5 bases and J gave up 5 bases; unmatched junction bases: 8. The CDR3 coding sequence is TGTGCCAGCAGTAGGAGGGACAGATGGAATGAAAAACTGTTTTTT. It encodes CASSRRDRWNEKLFF.

V is TRBV30 and J is TRBJ1-6; D ambiguous. Germline values: CDR1 GTSNPN, CDR2 SVGIG (reference sequence). V was cut by 2 bases and J by 0 bases, with 14 bases left in between. The CDR3 contains 17 residues. The CDR3 here is CAWSLVVRDSYNSPLHF. The CDR3 DNA follows: TGTGCCTGGAGTCTAGTGGTCCGGGACTCCTATAATTCACCCCTCCACTTT.

The chain carries TRBV6-5 and TRBJ1-3, with D possibly TRBD1 on 5 matching bases. CDR3 size: 15 residues. The germline V gene encodes CDR1 MNHEY and CDR2 SVGAGI. V lost 6 bases and J 0 bases, leaving 12 bases between the germline ends. The CDR3 coding sequence is TGTGCCAGCAGGCCCAGGGTCTCCTCTGGAAACACCATATATTTT. It encodes CASRPRVSSGNTIYF.

The CDR3 is CASSLTSGGAEETQYF. CDR3 DNA: TGCGCCAGCAGCTTGACTAGCGGGGGGGCGGAGGAGACCCAGTACTTC. The V gene is TRBV5-1, the J gene TRBJ2-5; TRBD2 aligns across 13 bases. Per germline, CDR1 SGHRS and CDR2 YFSETQ. V gave up 1 base and J gave up 5 bases; unmatched junction bases: 5. The CDR3 contains 16 residues.

The V call is TRBV2, the J call TRBJ1-6, with a tentative D call TRBD1 (6 bases). The CDR3 is made up of 16 amino acids. Germline assignment: CDR1 SNHLY and CDR2 FYNNEI. Between the trimmed V and J ends, which lost 6 bases and 7 bases, there was a span of 19 bases. CDR3 DNA sequence: TGTGCCAGCAGCGACCCTTCACAGGGCCCGAATTCACCCCTCCACTTT. It is translated as CASSDPSQGPNSPLHF.

The chain is built from TRBV28 and TRBJ2-7; TRBD1 is a possible D gene (6 bases). Between the trimmed V and J ends, which lost 6 bases and 6 bases, there was a span of 18 bases. Germline CDR1 is MDHEN and CDR2 is SYDVKM. The CDR3 runs 14 residues. The CDR3 DNA is TGTGCCAGCAGAACCGCAGGGGTAGCTGGCGAGCAGTACTTC. This sequence encodes CASRTAGVAGEQYF. The variable domain in full, completed from reference TRBV28 and TRBJ2-7, reads DVKVTQSSRYLVKRTGEKVFLECVQDMDHENMFWYRQDPGLGLRLIYFSYDVKMKEKGDIPEGYSVSREKKERFSLILESASTNQTSMYLCASRTAGVAGEQYFGPGTRLTVT.

The V and J genes are TRBV10-3 and TRBJ1-3, with D possibly matching TRBD1 (6 bases). This CDR3 region has 16 residues. The germline V gene encodes CDR1 ENHRY and CDR2 SYGVKD. Trimming pared 6 bases from V and 0 bases from J, leaving 15 bases between. The CDR3 nucleotides read TGTGCCATCAGCCTGCAACAGGGAACCTCTGGAAACACCATATATTTT. Protein sequence: CAISLQQGTSGNTIYF.

J is TRBJ1-2 and V is TRBV3-1 (or the pseudogene TRBV3-2), with 11 bases that match TRBD1. This CDR3 is 14 amino acids long. J was trimmed by 3 bases and V by 8 bases; bases with no gene match: 5. CDR1 and CDR2 from the germline V gene are LGHDT and YNNKEL (reference sequence). CDR3 protein: CASGRTGGYYGYTF. The CDR3 DNA is TGTGCCAGCGGCAGGACAGGGGGCTACTATGGCTACACCTTC.

The chain recombines TRBV3-1 (or the pseudogene TRBV3-2) with TRBJ1-2; D might be TRBD1 (5 bases). From germline, CDR1 is LGHDT and CDR2 YNNKEL (reference sequence). This CDR3 region has 15 residues. Trimming stripped 4 bases from V and 0 bases from J, with 12 bases between. CDR3 bases: TGTGCCAGCAGCCTGGACGCGGGGGCTAACTATGGCTACACCTTC. Amino acids: CASSLDAGANYGYTF.